The 17 T cell receptor beta chains given below trace back to one sample, sequenced in a study of blood T cell repertoires in COVID-19. TCRdb keeps only in-frame clones here, not all; method: immunoSEQ multiplex PCR. This table holds more than 200,000 clones, over 75% found once. Sequenced: PBMCs or T cells enriched from blood (not recorded which). These receptor sequences come from a middle-aged woman with acute COVID-19.

The CDR3 DNA reads TGCAGCGTCAGGGCCCAGGGTGCGAACTATGGCTACACCTTC. It translates to CSVRAQGANYGYTF. This rearrangement joins TRBV29-1 to TRBJ1-2, with D perhaps matching TRBD1 (5 bases). Germline V gene sequence: CDR1 SQVTM, CDR2 ANQGSEA. This CDR3 contains 14 residues. The V end was cut by 6 bases, the J end by 2 bases, with 16 bases between.

CDR3 in DNA: TGTGCCAGCAGCTTGGGGACAGGGAGGGTCGGCTACACCTTC. Translated, it gives CASSLGTGRVGYTF. This rearrangement joins TRBV5-6 to TRBJ1-2, with 8 bases fitting TRBD1. Germline loops: CDR1 SGHDT, CDR2 YYEEEE. V was clipped by 0 bases and J by 8 bases; unmatched bases: 6. CDR3 length: 14 residues.

The chain carries TRBV28 and TRBJ2-5; weak D call: TRBD2 (6 bases). CDR3 size: 14 residues. V was pared by 6 bases and J by 7 bases, with 18 bases between. CDR1 MDHEN and CDR2 SYDVKM come from the germline V gene. DNA of the CDR3: TGTGCCAGCAGCACTCGGGAGAAACGGGGGACCCAGTACTTC. Its translation is CASSTREKRGTQYF.

CDR3 loop: CASRFNDRDTEAFF. The CDR3 DNA follows: TGTGCCAGCAGATTTAATGACAGAGACACTGAAGCTTTCTTT. The chain recombines TRBV6-5 with TRBJ1-1, with TRBD1 as a possible D gene (5 bases). V was cut by 6 bases and J by 3 bases, with 14 bases left in between. Germline loops: CDR1 MNHEY, CDR2 SVGAGI. CDR3 length: 14 residues.

The chain joins TRBV2 to TRBJ2-7, with 7 positions matching TRBD1. V gave up 3 bases and J gave up 5 bases; unmatched junction bases: 4. The CDR3 consists of 13 residues. Looked up from germline, CDR1 is SNHLY and CDR2 is FYNNEI. The CDR3 is CASSDYQGDEQYF. CDR3 sequence (DNA): TGTGCCAGCAGTGATTACCAGGGGGACGAGCAGTACTTC. Drawing the rest from reference TRBV2 and TRBJ2-7, the complete variable domain is EPEVTQTPSHQVTQMGQEVILRCVPISNHLYFYWYRQILGQKVEFLVSFYNNEISEKSEIFDDQFSVERPDGSNFTLKIRSTKLEDSAMYFCASSDYQGDEQYFGPGTRLTVT.

The chain joins TRBV5-1 to TRBJ1-5; D is uncertain. CDR1 is SGHRS and CDR2 is YFSETQ in the germline V gene. There are 15 residues in the CDR3. V was cut by 5 bases and J by 1 base, with 13 bases left in between. CDR3 in amino acids: CASSWVSGSNQPQHF. The CDR3 region has the DNA TGCGCCAGCAGTTGGGTAAGCGGCAGCAATCAGCCCCAGCATTTT.

The gene calls are TRBV6-5 and TRBJ2-7; TRBD1 might be the D (5 bases). Germline V CDR1 and CDR2: MNHEY, SVGAGI. With 6 bases removed from V and 5 bases from J, the gap between germline ends came to 17 bases. The CDR3 has 14 residues. The CDR3 spells CASRPGQLAHEQYF. The CDR3 region has the DNA TGTGCCAGCAGACCAGGGCAATTGGCCCACGAGCAGTACTTC.

This clone was observed a handful of times. The chain uses TRBV19 and TRBJ1-2, with D perhaps matching TRBD1 (6 bases). The CDR3 contains 14 residues. Trimming cost V 3 bases and J 12 bases, with 20 bases left between them. CDR1 is LNHDA, CDR2 SQIVND, per germline (reference sequence). The CDR3 spells CASSIQQGRSFHTF. CDR3 in DNA: TGTGCCAGTAGTATTCAACAGGGCCGTTCTTTTCACACCTTC.

The gene calls are TRBV3-1 (or the pseudogene TRBV3-2) and TRBJ1-5; 7 nucleotides match TRBD1. This CDR3 has 16 residues. Germline V gene data show CDR1 as LGHDT and CDR2 as YNNKEL (reference sequence). V was clipped by 4 bases and J by 2 bases; unmatched bases: 8. This chain's CDR3 is CASSRKRTGGNQPQHF. CDR3 bases: TGTGCCAGCAGCCGAAAGCGGACAGGCGGCAATCAGCCCCAGCATTTT.

The rearrangement uses TRBV19 and TRBJ2-7, with D hard to call. V was pared by 4 bases and J by 5 bases, with 12 bases between. The CDR3 covers 13 residues. CDR1 is LNHDA, CDR2 SQIVND, per germline (reference sequence). CDR3 coding DNA: TGTGCCAGTAGTAATGAGGTTTTCCACGAGCAGTACTTC. This codes for CASSNEVFHEQYF.

This chain links TRBV6-6 with TRBJ1-1; weak D call: TRBD1 (5 bases). This CDR3 spans 12 amino acids. Trimming shortened V by 6 bases and J by 8 bases, and 13 bases separated the two germline ends. The germline gives CDR1 MNHNY, CDR2 SVGAGI (reference sequence). The CDR3, as DNA: TGTGCCAGCAGCCCGGACAAGCGCGAAGCTTTCTTT. Encoded protein: CASSPDKREAFF.

This chain uses TRBV19 with TRBJ2-1; 14 nucleotides agree with TRBD2. This CDR3 region has 15 residues. V trimming: 5 bases; J trimming: 7 bases; junction bases outside the gene matches: 4. Germline V gene sequence: CDR1 LNHDA, CDR2 SQIVND (reference sequence). The CDR3 nucleotides read TGTGCCAGTAGTTTGAGGACTAGCGGGAGGAATGAGCAGTTCTTC. This sequence encodes CASSLRTSGRNEQFF.

The chain employs TRBV3-1 (or the pseudogene TRBV3-2) and TRBJ1-2, with D possibly matching TRBD1 (6 bases). This CDR3 has 15 residues. Germline CDR1 reads LGHDT; CDR2 reads YNNKEL (reference sequence). Trimming pared 3 bases from V and 8 bases from J, leaving 19 bases between. Written as DNA, the CDR3 is TGTGCCAGCAGCCATCGTCTCCAGGGGATGGAAGGCTACACCTTC. As protein: CASSHRLQGMEGYTF.

This clone was seen more than once but under ten times. The V gene is TRBV6-1, the J gene TRBJ2-3; D is possibly TRBD1 (6 bases). In germline, CDR1 is MNHNS, CDR2 SASEGT. The CDR3 extends over 15 amino acids. V lost 2 bases and J lost 1, with 10 bases in between. The CDR3 loop is CASSERGHGTDTQYF. As DNA, the CDR3 is TGTGCCAGCAGTGAACGGGGACATGGCACAGATACGCAGTATTTT.

V usage is TRBV2 and J usage is TRBJ1-5, with TRBD1 identical over 11 bases. The CDR3 sequence is 16 residues long. Trimming at V came to 6 bases and at J to 7 bases, leaving 11 bases not matched to a gene. The V gene's germline CDR1 is SNHLY and CDR2 FYNNEI. The CDR3 sequence: CASRGEDRGRGQPQHF. For the CDR3, the DNA is TGTGCCAGCAGGGGGGAGGACAGGGGGCGAGGACAGCCCCAGCATTTT.

The chain joins TRBV5-5 to TRBJ2-1, with 8 bases fitting TRBD1. Germline assignment: CDR1 SGHKS and CDR2 YYEKEE (reference sequence). V was clipped by 0 bases and J by 7 bases; unmatched bases: 3. The CDR3 has 14 amino acids. The CDR3 DNA reads TGTGCCAGCAGCTTGGGGACAGGGAGTAATGAGCAGTTCTTC. It translates to CASSLGTGSNEQFF. Combining the CDR3 with reference TRBV5-5 and TRBJ2-1 gives the whole variable domain DAGVTQSPTHLIKTRGQQVTLRCSPISGHKSVSWYQQVLGQGPQFIFQYYEKEERGRGNFPDRFSARQFPNYSSELNVNALLLGDSALYLCASSLGTGSNEQFFGPGTRLTVL.

The gene calls are TRBV28 and TRBJ1-1, with a possible D match to TRBD1 (6 bases). The ends were cut back, 7 bases at V and 11 bases at J, with 20 bases in the middle. Germline CDR1 and CDR2: MDHEN and SYDVKM. The CDR3 totals 13 residues. The CDR3 reads CASTWGGGRWAFF. The CDR3 DNA sequence: TGTGCCAGCACCTGGGGAGGGGGTCGTTGGGCTTTCTTT.